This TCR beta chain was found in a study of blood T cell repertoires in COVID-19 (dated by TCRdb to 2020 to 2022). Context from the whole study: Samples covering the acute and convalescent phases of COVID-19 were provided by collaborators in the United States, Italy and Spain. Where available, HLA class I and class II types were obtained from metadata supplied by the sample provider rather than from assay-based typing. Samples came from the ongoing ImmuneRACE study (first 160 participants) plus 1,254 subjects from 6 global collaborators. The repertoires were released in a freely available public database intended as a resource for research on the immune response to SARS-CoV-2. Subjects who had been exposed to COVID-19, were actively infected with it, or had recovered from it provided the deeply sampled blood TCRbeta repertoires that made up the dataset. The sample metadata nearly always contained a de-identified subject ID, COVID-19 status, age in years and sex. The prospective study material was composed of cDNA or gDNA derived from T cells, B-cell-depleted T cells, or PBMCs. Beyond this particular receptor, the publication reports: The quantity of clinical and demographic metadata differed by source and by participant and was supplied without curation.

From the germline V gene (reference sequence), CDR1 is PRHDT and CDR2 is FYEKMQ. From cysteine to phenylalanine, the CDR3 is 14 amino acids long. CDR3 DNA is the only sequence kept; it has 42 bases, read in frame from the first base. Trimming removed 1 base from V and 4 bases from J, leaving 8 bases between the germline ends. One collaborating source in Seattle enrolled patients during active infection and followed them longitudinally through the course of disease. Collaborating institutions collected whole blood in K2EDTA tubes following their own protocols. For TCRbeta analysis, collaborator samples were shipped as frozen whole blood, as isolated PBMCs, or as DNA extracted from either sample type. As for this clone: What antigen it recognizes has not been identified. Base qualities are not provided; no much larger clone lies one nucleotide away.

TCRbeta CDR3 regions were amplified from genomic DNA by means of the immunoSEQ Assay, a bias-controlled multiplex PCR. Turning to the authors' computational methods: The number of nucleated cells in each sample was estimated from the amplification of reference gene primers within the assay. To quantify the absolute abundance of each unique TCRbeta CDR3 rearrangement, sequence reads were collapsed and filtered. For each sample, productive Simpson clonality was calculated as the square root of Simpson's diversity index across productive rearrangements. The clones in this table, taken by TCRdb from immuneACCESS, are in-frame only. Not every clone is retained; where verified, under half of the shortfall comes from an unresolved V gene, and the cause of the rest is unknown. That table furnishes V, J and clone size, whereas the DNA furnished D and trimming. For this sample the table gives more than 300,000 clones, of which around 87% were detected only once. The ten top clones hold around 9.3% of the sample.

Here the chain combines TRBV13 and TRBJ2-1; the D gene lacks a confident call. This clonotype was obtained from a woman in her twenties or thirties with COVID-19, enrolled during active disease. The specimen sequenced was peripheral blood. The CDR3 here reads CASSLDGPYNEQFF. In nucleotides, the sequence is TGTGCCAGCAGCTTAGACGGTCCATACAATGAGCAGTTCTTC.